This T cell receptor (beta chain) was sequenced in a study of CD8+CD57+ T cells in acquired aplastic anemia (dated by TCRdb to the late 2010s). Describing the broader study: On average, sorted CD4+ and CD8+ cells yielded 3.2 ug of extracted DNA, with a range of about 0.19 to 30 ug. A CD8+CD57+ expansion meant a frequency higher than the mean frequency seen in healthy subjects.

Genomic DNA was used as template for profiling of TCR beta VDJ combinations and CDR3 sequences. An Illumina HiSeq 2000 was the platform used for TCR repertoire sequencing. The study's own analysis went as follows. Repertoire assessment relied on Simpson's diversity index, CDR3 size and DJ length profiles, and TRBV/TRBJ rearrangement plots. The most abundant DNA sequence in the deep sequencing data was taken as the immunodominant clone. CDR3 amino acid sequences were screened for sharing across subjects and compared with published repertoires and the VDJdb database. TCRdb reprocessed the public reads (quality trimming at Q25 with fastp, clone calling with MiXCR) and kept in-frame beta chains. A single entry per CDR3 protein holds the most common genes and DNA from its merged rows. TCRdb's processing, not the study's, gives the V and J calls here. Within this sample are 190,000 or so distinct CDR3 sequences, with less than 60% of them counted one time only. The top ten clones comprise about 1.8% of the sample.

Expansion of CD8+CD57+ cells had been shown by flow cytometry in the patients chosen for sequencing. All patients had severe acquired aplastic anemia diagnosed by International Study of Aplastic Anemia and Agranulocytosis and Camitta criteria. At the time blood was sampled, none of the patients had received any therapy. In this study, sorted CD4+ and CD8+ T cells from the blood of healthy subjects and of severe aplastic anemia patients had their TCR repertoires deep-sequenced. In the USA, patient enrollment took place under clinicaltrials.gov protocols 00001620, 01623167, 00001397, 00071045, 00081523 and 00961064. Ficoll-Paque density gradient centrifugation was used to isolate peripheral blood mononuclear cells. CD4+ and CD8+ T cells were sorted by FACS or magnetic beads before DNA extraction. Turning to this clonotype: This clone's antigen is unknown. Base qualities are not at hand, and no much larger clone is one base apart.

General study outcomes and caveats: Patients and healthy controls showed no significant difference in CD8+ Simpson's diversity (P=0.060). Although roughly 30 CD8+ CDR3 sequences were shared by patients and controls, these sequences appeared highly expressed in patients and within the immunodominant clones of patients.

The sequencing input was sorted CD4+, CD8+, or CD8+CD57+ T cells (not recorded which) from PBMCs. The receptor was derived from a human donor with aplastic anemia.

The CDR3 amino acid sequence is: CSAKIAGSGNTIYF. The nucleotides read TGCAGTGCTAAGATCGCAGGGTCTGGAAACACCATATATTTT. The rearrangement combines TRBV20-1 with TRBJ1-3; the D region possibly corresponds to TRBD1 (5 bases align). Trimming at the junction amounts to 4 bases on V and 1 base on J, and the germline ends lie 11 bases apart. The germline V gene (reference sequence) yields DFQATT for CDR1 and SNEGSKA for CDR2. The CDR3, cysteine through phenylalanine, is 14 amino acids long. Only CDR3 DNA is held: 42 bases, read in frame from base 1.